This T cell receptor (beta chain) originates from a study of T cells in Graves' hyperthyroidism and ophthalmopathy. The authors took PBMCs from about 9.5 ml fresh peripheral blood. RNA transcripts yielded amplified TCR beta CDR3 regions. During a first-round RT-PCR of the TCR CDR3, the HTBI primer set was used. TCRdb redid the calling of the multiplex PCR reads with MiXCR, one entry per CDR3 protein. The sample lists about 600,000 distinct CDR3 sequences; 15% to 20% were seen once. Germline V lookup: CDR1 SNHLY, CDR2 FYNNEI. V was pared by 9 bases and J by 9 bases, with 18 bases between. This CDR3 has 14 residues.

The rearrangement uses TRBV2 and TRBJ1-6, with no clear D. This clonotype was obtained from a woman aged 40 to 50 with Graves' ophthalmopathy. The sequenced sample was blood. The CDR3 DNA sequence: TGTGCCAGTGACCGGGATCAGGTCAGTTCACCCCTCCACTTT. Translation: CASDRDQVSSPLHF.